This T cell receptor beta chain is drawn from a study of cytomegalovirus exposure and HLA in healthy donors. Across the study: The same platform used for the approximately 700 first-cohort repertoires was also used for the 90 to 150 validation repertoires, as a later analysis reported. General study results and limits: Three chains linked to CMV were shown in vitro to be specific for CMV antigens. It was approximately 170 TCR beta chains that were listed as cytomegalovirus-associated. Rarity marked most TCR sequences, yet some public TCRs occurred in many donors.

Germline CDR1 is MNHNY and CDR2 is SVGAGI (reference sequence). V was clipped by 5 bases and J by 6 bases; unmatched bases: 6. The CDR3 spans 15 residues. Concerning this clone: What it binds is not known.

Assay used: immunoSEQ multiplex PCR; TCRdb lists only in-frame clones, some missing. The sample lists 55,000 to 70,000 clones, roughly nine tenths occurring once. The sample was PBMCs. The TCR originated in a woman aged 25 to 45 in good health and CMV-seronegative. The chain is built from TRBV6-6 and TRBJ1-4; 10 bases are a match to TRBD1. CDR3 in DNA: TGTGCCAGCAGTGCGCGGACAGGGGGGGATGAAAAACTGTTTTTT. It encodes CASSARTGGDEKLFF.